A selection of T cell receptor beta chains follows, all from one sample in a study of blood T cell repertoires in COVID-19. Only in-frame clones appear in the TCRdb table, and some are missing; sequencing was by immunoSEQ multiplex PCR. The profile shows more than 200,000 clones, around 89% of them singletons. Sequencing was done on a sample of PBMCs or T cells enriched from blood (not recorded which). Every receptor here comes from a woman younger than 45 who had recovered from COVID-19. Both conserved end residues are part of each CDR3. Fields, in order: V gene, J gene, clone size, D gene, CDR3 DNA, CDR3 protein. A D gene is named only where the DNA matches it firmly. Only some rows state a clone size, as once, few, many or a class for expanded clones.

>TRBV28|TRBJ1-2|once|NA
TGTGCCGTGCGGGGAACGGCCGGCTACACCTTC
CAVRGTAGYTF
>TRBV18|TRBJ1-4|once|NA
TGTGCCAGCTCATTCCAGGGCGCAACTAATGAAAAACTGTTTTTT
CASSFQGATNEKLFF
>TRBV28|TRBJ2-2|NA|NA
TGTGCCAGCAGCGCACCAGGGGTTAACACCGGGGAGCTGTTTTTT
CASSAPGVNTGELFF
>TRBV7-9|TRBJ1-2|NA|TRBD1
TGTGCCAGCAGCTTAGTGGGACAGGGATGGGGTGGCTACACCTTC
CASSLVGQGWGGYTF
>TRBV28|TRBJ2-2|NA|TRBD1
TGTGCCGGACAGGGGAACACCGGGGAGCTGTTTTTT
CAGQGNTGELFF
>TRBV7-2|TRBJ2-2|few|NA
TGTGCCAGCAGCTTAGAGGCAGGGTACACCGGGGAGCTGTTTTTT
CASSLEAGYTGELFF
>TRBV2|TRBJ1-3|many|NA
TGTGCCAGCAAGGAGGCCACGGGTGGAAACACCATATATTTT
CASKEATGGNTIYF
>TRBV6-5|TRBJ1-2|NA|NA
TGTGCCAGCAGCCCAGGGACTAGGGGGGATGGCTACACCTTC
CASSPGTRGDGYTF
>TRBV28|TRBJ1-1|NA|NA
TGTGCCAGCAGCCGGGGGGTCACTGAAGCTTTCTTT
CASSRGVTEAFF
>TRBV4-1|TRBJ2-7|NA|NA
TGCGCCAGCAGCCAAGAAGGGAGAGCCTACGAGCAGTACTTC
CASSQEGRAYEQYF
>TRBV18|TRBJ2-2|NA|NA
TGTGCCAGCTCACCCACCACCAGGCTCACCGGGGAGCTGTTTTTT
CASSPTTRLTGELFF
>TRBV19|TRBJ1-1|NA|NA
TGTGCCAGTAGTGAGGGGGTGGACACTGAAGCTTTCTTT
CASSEGVDTEAFF
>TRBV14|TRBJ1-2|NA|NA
TGTGCCAGCAGCCAAGGTCAGGGCTTCTATGGCTACACCTTC
CASSQGQGFYGYTF
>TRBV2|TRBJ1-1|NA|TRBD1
TGTGCCAGCAGCCGGACAGGGACGGATCGGGCTTTCTTT
CASSRTGTDRAFF
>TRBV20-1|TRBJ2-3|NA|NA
TGCAGTGCTAGTGGGGAGTTCACAGATACGCAGTATTTT
CSASGEFTDTQYF
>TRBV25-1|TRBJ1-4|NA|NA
TGTGCCAGCAGTGACTCGCCGGACAGTAATGAAAAACTGTTTTTT
CASSDSPDSNEKLFF
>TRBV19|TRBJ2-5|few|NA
TGTGCCAGTAGCCTACCGGGAGTACAAGAGACCCAGTACTTC
CASSLPGVQETQYF
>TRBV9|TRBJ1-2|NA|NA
TGTGCCAGCAGCCAGGCACCGCTCTATGGCTACACCTTC
CASSQAPLYGYTF
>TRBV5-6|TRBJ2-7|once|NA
TGTGCCAGCAGCCTGAGCGGTAGAGAGCAGTACTTC
CASSLSGREQYF
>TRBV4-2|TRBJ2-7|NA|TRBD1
TGTGCCAGCAGCCAAAGTTGGACAGGCCCTACCTACGAGCAGTACTTC
CASSQSWTGPTYEQYF
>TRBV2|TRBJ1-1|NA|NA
TGTGCCAGCAGTGAATTATCGACAGGGAACACTGAAGCTTTCTTT
CASSELSTGNTEAFF
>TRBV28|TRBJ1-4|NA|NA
TGTGCCAGCAGTTTAGGTAGATACAATGAAAAACTGTTTTTT
CASSLGRYNEKLFF
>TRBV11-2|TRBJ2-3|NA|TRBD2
TGTGCCAGCAGCTTAGGACTAGCGGGAAACCCAGATACGCAGTATTTT
CASSLGLAGNPDTQYF
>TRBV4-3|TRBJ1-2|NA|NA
TGCGCCAGCAGCCCGGATCCAGGGTCTGGCTACACCTTC
CASSPDPGSGYTF
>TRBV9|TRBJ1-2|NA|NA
TGTGCCAGCAGCACAAGGGGCCGTAACTATGGCTACACCTTC
CASSTRGRNYGYTF
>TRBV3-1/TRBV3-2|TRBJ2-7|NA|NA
TGTGCCAGCAGCCAAGGGCCGGACGGGACCTACGAGCAGTACTTC
CASSQGPDGTYEQYF
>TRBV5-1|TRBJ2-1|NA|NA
TGCGCCAGCAGCCCCCAAGGGGGATATGAGCAGTTCTTC
CASSPQGGYEQFF
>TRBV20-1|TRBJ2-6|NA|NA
TGCAGTGCTAGTAACAGCCCCAGCTCTGGGGCCAACGTCCTGACTTTC
CSASNSPSSGANVLTF
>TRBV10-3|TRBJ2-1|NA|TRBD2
TGTGCCATCAGTGATGGGAGCGGGAGTGGCCATGAGCAGTTCTTC
CAISDGSGSGHEQFF
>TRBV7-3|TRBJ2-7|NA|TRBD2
TGTGCCAGCAGTTTTAGCGGGAGCAGTGAGCAGTACTTC
CASSFSGSSEQYF
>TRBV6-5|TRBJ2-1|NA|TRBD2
TGTGCCAGCAGTTACGAGGCTAGCGGGAGTTGGTGGAGACAGTTCTTC
CASSYEASGSWWRQFF
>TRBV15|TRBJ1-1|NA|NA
TGTGCCACCAGCAGAGTCGAGGGTATGGAGGCTTTCTTT
CATSRVEGMEAFF
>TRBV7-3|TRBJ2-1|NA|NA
TGTGCCAGCAGTCCCGGGGGCGGGAGTAGTGATGAGCAGTTCTTC
CASSPGGGSSDEQFF
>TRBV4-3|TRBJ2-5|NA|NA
TGCGCCAGCCCCCCTAAGACCCAGTACTTC
CASPPKTQYF
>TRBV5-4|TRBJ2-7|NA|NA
TGTGCCAGCAGCTTCGGGACACTCCCCTACGAGCAGTACTTC
CASSFGTLPYEQYF
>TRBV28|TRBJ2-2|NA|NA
TGTGCCAGCAGGTCAGGGGGGAAGGCCGGGGAGCTGTTTTTT
CASRSGGKAGELFF
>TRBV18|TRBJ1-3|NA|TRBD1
TGTGCCAGCTCACCCGGGACAGGGGACGGAAACACCATATATTTT
CASSPGTGDGNTIYF
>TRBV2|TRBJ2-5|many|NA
TGTGCCAGCAGGCTAGCACTCAGCGGGGAGACCCAGTACTTC
CASRLALSGETQYF
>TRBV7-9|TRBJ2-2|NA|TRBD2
TGTGCCAGCAGCTCACCGGGACTACGGAACACCGGGGAGCTGTTTTTT
CASSSPGLRNTGELFF
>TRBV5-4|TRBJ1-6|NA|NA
TGTGCCAGCAGGGAGGGACATAATTCACCCCTCCACTTT
CASREGHNSPLHF
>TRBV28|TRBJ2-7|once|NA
TGTGCCAGCAGATACGGGACAACGGGGAACTACGAGCAGTACTTC
CASRYGTTGNYEQYF
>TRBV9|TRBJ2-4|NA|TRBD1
TGTGCCAGCAGCCCGGGACAGGGCCTTCAGTACTTC
CASSPGQGLQYF
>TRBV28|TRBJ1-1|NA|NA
TGTGCCAGCAGTACGAGCGGGGACTCGAACACTGAAGCTTTCTTT
CASSTSGDSNTEAFF
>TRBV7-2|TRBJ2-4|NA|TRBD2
TGTGCCAGCAGCCTCGACCCGGGACTAGCTGGCAAAAGCATTCAGTACTTC
CASSLDPGLAGKSIQYF
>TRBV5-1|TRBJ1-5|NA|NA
TGCGCCAGCAGCTTGGAGGCGGGGTTGGCTCAGCCCCAGCATTTT
CASSLEAGLAQPQHF
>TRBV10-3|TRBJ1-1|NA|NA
TGTGCCATCAGTGAGTCGGGACACTTACAAGGGAACACTGAAGCTTTCTTT
CAISESGHLQGNTEAFF
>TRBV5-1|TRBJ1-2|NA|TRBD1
TGCGCCAGCAGCCCAGAAAACGGACAGGGTCATGGCTACACCTTC
CASSPENGQGHGYTF
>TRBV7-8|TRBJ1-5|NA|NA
TGTGCCAGCAGCTTAGAGACAGATTATCAGCCCCAGCATTTT
CASSLETDYQPQHF
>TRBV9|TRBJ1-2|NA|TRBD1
TGTGCCAGCAGCCCCGGAGGGGGCTGGGGCTACACCTTC
CASSPGGGWGYTF
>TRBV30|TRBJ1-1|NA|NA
TGTGCCTGGGGAAGCAGGCTAAACACTGAAGCTTTCTTT
CAWGSRLNTEAFF
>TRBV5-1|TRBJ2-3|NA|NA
TGCGCCAGCAGCTTCTACCGGGACAGCGGGACAGATACGCAGTATTTT
CASSFYRDSGTDTQYF
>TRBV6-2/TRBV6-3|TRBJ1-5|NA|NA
TGTGCCAGCAGTTACTCCTTACAAAATCAGCCCCAGCATTTT
CASSYSLQNQPQHF
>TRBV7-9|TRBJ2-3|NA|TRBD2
TGTGCCAGCAGCCCAAGACTAGCGGGAGCTGATACGCAGTATTTT
CASSPRLAGADTQYF
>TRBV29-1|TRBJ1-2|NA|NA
TGCAGCGTTGAAAAGTTGGCAGGGGAGCACTATGGCTACACCTTC
CSVEKLAGEHYGYTF
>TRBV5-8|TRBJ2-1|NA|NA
TGTGCCAGCAGCTTCGAAGCGAATGAGCAGTTCTTC
CASSFEANEQFF
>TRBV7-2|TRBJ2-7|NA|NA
TGTGCCAGCAGCAGAGACAGGCTAAGCTCCTACGAGCAGTACTTC
CASSRDRLSSYEQYF
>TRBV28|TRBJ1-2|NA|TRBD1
TGTGCCAGCAGTTCCAGGACAGGGGGCGCGGGCTACACCTTC
CASSSRTGGAGYTF
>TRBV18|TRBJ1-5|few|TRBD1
TGTGCCAGCTCAAGCGGACAGGGCGGCGATCAGCCCCAGCATTTT
CASSSGQGGDQPQHF
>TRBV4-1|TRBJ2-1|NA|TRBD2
TGCGCCAGCAGCCAAGATTCCTATCTGCGGACTAGCGCGGCCACCAGCTACAATGAGCAGTTCTTC
CASSQDSYLRTSAATSYNEQFF
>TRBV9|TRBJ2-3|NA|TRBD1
TGTGCCAGCAGCGTAGTCATAGGGGGCGCGGGTAAAGATACGCAGTATTTT
CASSVVIGGAGKDTQYF